This TCR beta chain came from a study of PD-1 blockade in classical Hodgkin lymphoma (dated by TCRdb to 2018 to 2021). As for the study more broadly: The study used TCR beta sequencing and CyTOF to define a peripheral blood immune signature of response to PD-1 blockade in classical Hodgkin lymphoma. Results and caveats for the whole study, not just this receptor: The study was limited to a single clinical trial cohort, and causes of repertoire differences, possibly disease activity or prior therapy, remained undefined. Baseline TCR diversity was reported to be lower in newly diagnosed patients than in healthy donors and to be lower still in relapsed/refractory patients.

The sample's time point label is to be understood as: newly diagnosed, previously untreated cHL patient sample. CD4+ T cells were purified from thawed PBMCs by magnetic negative selection with a Miltenyi CD4+ T cell isolation kit. To serve as a comparison group for the relapsed/refractory trial patients, PBMCs were sequenced from patients with newly diagnosed, previously untreated classical Hodgkin lymphoma. Peripheral blood was collected in 8 mL Vacutainer Cell Preparation Tubes, from which PBMCs were isolated by centrifugation and then cryopreserved. Purified CD4+ and CD8+ fractions were prepared only for cases where an additional PBMC sample was available. Magnetically labelled cells were depleted on LS columns in a quadroMACS separator, and the flow-through was collected as the purified fraction. Regarding this clone: The specificity of this receptor is unknown. Base-call qualities are not available, and no considerably larger clone is one nucleotide away.

Genomic DNA was isolated using the Qiagen DNeasy kit from unsorted PBMCs as well as from negatively selected CD4+ and CD8+ fractions. TCR beta CDR3 regions were subjected to amplification by immunoSEQ multiplex PCR with primers that anneal to V and J segments. Amplification bias was minimized using a synthetic immune receptor repertoire, and residual bias was removed computationally after sequencing. As for the authors' bioinformatics: Repertoire diversity was quantified as the Shannon entropy index using custom Python scripts. Unsorted, CD4+ and CD8+ repertoires were analyzed separately, except for combined analyses in which CD4+ and CD8+ sequences were merged in silico. As stored in TCRdb, this immuneACCESS dataset retains in-frame rearrangements with V and J assigned. A fraction of the clones does not appear; measured against another copy, unresolved V genes explain less than half of the discrepancy, and the remainder lacks a known reason. V, J and clone size reflect that table, while D and trimming were determined from the DNA. The sample has fewer than 40,000 clones on record, around 90% of them singletons. Around 1.3% of the sample comes from the top ten.

CDR1 and CDR2 (MGHRA, YSYEKL) derive from the germline V gene. The junction shows trimming of 1 base on V and 0 bases on J, and the gene matches do not reach 2 bases of it. There are 18 amino acids in the CDR3, from cysteine to phenylalanine inclusive. Only the CDR3 DNA is retained, 54 bases long and in frame from the first base. The clonotype comes from a human donor with classical Hodgkin lymphoma. The rearrangement combines TRBV4-1 with TRBJ2-4; the junction holds 14 bases that match TRBD2. The sequenced sample was CD4+ T cells from blood. DNA sequence: TGCGCCAGCAGCCAAGGACTAGCGGGAGGGGTAGCCAAAAACATTCAGTACTTC. Protein translation: CASSQGLAGGVAKNIQYF.